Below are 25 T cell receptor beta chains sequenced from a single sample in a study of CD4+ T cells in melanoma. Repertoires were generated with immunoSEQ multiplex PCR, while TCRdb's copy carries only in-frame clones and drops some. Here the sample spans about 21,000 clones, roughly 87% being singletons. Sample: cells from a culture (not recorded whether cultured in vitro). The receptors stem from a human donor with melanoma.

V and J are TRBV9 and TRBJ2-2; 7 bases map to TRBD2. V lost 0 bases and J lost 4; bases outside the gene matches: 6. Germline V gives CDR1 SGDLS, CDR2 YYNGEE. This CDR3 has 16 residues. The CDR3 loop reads CASSVGLAEPTGELFF. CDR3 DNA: TGTGCCAGCAGCGTAGGTCTAGCGGAACCCACCGGGGAGCTGTTTTTT. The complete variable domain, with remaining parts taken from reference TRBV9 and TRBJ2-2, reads DSGVTQTPKHLITATGQRVTLRCSPRSGDLSVYWYQQSLDQGLQFLIQYYNGEERAKGNILERFSAQQFPDLHSELNLSSLELGDSALYFCASSVGLAEPTGELFFGEGSRLTVL.

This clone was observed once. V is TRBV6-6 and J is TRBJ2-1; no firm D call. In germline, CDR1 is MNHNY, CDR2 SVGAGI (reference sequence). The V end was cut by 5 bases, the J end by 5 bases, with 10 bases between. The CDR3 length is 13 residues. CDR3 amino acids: CASSQNVDNEQFF. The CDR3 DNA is TGTGCCAGCAGTCAAAATGTAGACAATGAGCAGTTCTTC.

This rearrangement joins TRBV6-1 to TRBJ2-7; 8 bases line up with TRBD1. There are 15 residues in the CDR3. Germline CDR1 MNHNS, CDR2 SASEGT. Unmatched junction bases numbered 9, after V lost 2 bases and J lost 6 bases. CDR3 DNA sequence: TGTGCCAGCAGTGAACCGACAGGGGAGTCCGGCGAGCAGTACTTC. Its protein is CASSEPTGESGEQYF.

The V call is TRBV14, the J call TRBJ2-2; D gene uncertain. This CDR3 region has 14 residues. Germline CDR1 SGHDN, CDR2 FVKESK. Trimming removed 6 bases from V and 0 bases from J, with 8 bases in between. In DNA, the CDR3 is TGTGCCAGCAGTACCAGCGCGAACACCGGGGAGCTGTTTTTT. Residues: CASSTSANTGELFF.

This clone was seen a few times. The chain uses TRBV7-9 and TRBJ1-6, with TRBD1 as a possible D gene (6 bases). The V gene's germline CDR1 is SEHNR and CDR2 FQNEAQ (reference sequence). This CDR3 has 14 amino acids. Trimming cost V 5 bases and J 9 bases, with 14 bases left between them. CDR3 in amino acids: CASSRGGVGSPLHF. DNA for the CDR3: TGTGCCAGCAGCCGAGGGGGGGTGGGTTCACCCCTCCACTTT. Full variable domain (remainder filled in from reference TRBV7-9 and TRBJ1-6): DTGVSQNPRHKITKRGQNVTFRCDPISEHNRLYWYRQTLGQGPEFLTYFQNEAQLEKSRLLSDRFSAERPKGSFSTLEIQRTEQGDSAMYLCASSRGGVGSPLHFGNGTRLTVT.

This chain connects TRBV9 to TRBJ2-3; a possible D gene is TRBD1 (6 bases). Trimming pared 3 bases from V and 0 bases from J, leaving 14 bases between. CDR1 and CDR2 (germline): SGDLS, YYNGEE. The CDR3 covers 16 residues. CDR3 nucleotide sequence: TGTGCCAGCAGCGCACCTTGGGGGCACAGCACAGATACGCAGTATTTT. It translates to CASSAPWGHSTDTQYF.

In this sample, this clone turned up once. The CDR3 sequence is CASRLRQTAPLHF. The CDR3 DNA follows: TGTGCCAGCAGATTACGGCAAACGGCACCCCTCCACTTT. This rearrangement joins TRBV2 to TRBJ1-6; no clear D. CDR1 and CDR2 (germline): SNHLY, FYNNEI. With 6 bases removed from V and 11 bases from J, the gap between germline ends came to 14 bases. CDR3 length: 13 amino acids.

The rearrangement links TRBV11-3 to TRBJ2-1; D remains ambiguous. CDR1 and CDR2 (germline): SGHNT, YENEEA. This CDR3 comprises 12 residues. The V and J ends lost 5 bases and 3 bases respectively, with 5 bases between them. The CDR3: CASSRDYNEQFF. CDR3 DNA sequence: TGTGCCAGCAGCCGAGACTACAATGAGCAGTTCTTC.

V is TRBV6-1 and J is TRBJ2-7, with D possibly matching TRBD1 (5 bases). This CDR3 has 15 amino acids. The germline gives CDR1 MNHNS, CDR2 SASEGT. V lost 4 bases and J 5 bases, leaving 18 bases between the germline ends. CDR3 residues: CASSGSQGGSDEQYF. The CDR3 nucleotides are TGTGCCAGCAGTGGATCGCAGGGCGGAAGCGACGAGCAGTACTTC.

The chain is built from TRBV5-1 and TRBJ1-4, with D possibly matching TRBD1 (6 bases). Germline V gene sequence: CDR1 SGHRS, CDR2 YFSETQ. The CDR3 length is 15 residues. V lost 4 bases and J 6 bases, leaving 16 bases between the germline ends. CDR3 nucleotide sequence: TGCGCCAGCAGCCCCGTGGGGGGGGGCGATGAAAAACTGTTTTTT. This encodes CASSPVGGGDEKLFF.

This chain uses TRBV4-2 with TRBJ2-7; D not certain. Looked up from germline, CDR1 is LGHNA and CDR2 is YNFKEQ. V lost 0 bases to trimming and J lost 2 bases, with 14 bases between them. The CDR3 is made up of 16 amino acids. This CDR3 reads CASSQDRAANPYEQYF. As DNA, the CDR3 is TGTGCCAGCAGCCAAGATAGAGCAGCAAACCCCTACGAGCAGTACTTC.

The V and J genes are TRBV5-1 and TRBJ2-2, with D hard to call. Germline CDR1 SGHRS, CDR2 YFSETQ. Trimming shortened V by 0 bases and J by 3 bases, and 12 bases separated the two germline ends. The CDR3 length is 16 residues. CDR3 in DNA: TGCGCCAGCAGCTTGGCCGAAAATGGGGACACCGGGGAGCTGTTTTTT. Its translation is CASSLAENGDTGELFF.

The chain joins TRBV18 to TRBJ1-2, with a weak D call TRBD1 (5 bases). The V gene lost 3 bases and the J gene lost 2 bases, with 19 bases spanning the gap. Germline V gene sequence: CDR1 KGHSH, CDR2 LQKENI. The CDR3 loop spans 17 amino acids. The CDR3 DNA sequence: TGTGCCAGCTCACCGAGACAGACTGTGGAGCGGAACTATGGCTACACCTTC. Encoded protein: CASSPRQTVERNYGYTF. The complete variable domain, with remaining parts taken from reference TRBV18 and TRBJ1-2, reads NAGVMQNPRHLVRRRGQEARLRCSPMKGHSHVYWYRQLPEEGLKFMVYLQKENIIDESGMPKERFSAEFPKEGPSILRIQQVVRGDSAAYFCASSPRQTVERNYGYTFGSGTRLTVV.

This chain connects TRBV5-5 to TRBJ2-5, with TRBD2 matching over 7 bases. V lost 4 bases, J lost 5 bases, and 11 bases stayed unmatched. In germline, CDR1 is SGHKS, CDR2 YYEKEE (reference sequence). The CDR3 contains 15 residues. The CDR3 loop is CASSLWGGSGETQYF. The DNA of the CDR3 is TGTGCCAGCAGCCTCTGGGGGGGTTCGGGGGAGACCCAGTACTTC.

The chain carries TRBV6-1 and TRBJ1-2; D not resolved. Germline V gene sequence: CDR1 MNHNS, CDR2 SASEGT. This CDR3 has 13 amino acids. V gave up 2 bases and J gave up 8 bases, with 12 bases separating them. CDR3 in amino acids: CASSERGPWGYTF. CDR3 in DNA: TGTGCCAGCAGTGAACGCGGTCCCTGGGGCTACACCTTC.

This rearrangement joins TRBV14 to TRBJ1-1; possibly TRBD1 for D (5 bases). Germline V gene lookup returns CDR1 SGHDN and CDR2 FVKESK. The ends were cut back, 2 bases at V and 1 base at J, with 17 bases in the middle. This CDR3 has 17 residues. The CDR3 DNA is TGTGCCAGCAGCCAACGGGACCGGGGCAAGCAGAACACTGAAGCTTTCTTT. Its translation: CASSQRDRGKQNTEAFF.

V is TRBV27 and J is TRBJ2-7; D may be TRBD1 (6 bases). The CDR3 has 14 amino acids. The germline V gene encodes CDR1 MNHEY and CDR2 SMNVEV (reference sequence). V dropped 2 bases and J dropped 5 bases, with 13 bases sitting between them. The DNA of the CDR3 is TGTGCCAGCAGTTTACAGGGGATTTTCCACGAGCAGTACTTC. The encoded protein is CASSLQGIFHEQYF.

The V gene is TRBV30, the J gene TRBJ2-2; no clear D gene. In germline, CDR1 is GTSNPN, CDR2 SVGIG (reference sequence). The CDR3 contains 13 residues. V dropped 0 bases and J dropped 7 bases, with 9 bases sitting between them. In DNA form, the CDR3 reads TGTGCCTGGAGTGTCCGGTTTAGCGGGGAGCTGTTTTTT. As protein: CAWSVRFSGELFF.

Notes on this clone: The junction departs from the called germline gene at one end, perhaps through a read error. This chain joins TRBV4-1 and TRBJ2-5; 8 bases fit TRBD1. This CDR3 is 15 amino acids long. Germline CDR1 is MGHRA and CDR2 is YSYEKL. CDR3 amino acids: CAGSQAPTGAETQYF. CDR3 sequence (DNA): TGCGCCGGCAGCCAAGCCCCGACAGGGGCAGAGACCCAGTACTTC.

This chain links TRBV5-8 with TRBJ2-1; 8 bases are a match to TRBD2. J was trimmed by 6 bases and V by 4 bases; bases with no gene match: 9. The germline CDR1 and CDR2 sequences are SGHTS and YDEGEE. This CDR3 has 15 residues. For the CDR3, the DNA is TGTGCCAGCAGCAGGGGGACTAGAGCGGTCAATGAGCAGTTCTTC. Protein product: CASSRGTRAVNEQFF.

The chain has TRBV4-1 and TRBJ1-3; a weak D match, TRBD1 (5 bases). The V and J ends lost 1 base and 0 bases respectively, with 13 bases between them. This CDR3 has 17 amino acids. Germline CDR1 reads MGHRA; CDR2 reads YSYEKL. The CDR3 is CASSQAPLTDSGNTIYF. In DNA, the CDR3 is TGCGCCAGCAGCCAAGCCCCTTTGACAGACTCTGGAAACACCATATATTTT.

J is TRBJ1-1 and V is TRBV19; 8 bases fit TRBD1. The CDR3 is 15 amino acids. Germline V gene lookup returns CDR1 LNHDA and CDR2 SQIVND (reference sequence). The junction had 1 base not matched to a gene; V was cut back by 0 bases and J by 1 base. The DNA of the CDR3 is TGTGCCAGTAGTATAGACGGACAGGGGAACACTGAAGCTTTCTTT. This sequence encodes CASSIDGQGNTEAFF. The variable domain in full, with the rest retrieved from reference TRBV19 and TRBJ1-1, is DGGITQSPKYLFRKEGQNVTLSCEQNLNHDAMYWYRQDPGQGLRLIYYSQIVNDFQKGDIAEGYSVSREKKESFPLTVTSAQKNPTAFYLCASSIDGQGNTEAFFGQGTRLTVV.

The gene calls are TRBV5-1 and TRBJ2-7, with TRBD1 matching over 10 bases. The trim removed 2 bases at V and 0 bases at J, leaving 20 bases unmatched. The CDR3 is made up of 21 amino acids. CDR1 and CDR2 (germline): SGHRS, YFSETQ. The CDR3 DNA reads TGCGCCAGCAGCTTTAGACCGCCGACGACAGGGGGCTTTGTCGTCTCCTACGAGCAGTACTTC. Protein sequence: CASSFRPPTTGGFVVSYEQYF.

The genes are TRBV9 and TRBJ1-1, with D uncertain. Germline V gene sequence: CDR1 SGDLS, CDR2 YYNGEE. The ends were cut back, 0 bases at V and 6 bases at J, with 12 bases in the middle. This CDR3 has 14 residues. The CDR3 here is CASSVGHPESEAFF. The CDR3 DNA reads TGTGCCAGCAGCGTAGGACACCCCGAATCTGAAGCTTTCTTT.

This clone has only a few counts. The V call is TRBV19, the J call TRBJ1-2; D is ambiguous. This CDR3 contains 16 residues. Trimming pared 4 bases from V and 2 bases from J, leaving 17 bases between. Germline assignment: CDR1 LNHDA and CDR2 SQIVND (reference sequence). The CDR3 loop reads CASSRTGLYTNYGYTF. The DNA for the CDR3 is TGTGCCAGTAGTAGGACTGGACTCTATACAAACTATGGCTACACCTTC.